One and the same sample provided the 8 T cell receptor beta chains below, sequenced in a study of cytomegalovirus exposure and HLA in healthy donors (dated by TCRdb to about 2017). Library preparation used the immunoSEQ multiplex PCR assay. For the multiplex PCR, a mixture combining 60 forward primers for TCR Vbeta segments and 13 reverse primers for TCR Jbeta segments was used. The clones in this table, taken by TCRdb from immuneACCESS, are in-frame only. Not every clone is retained; where verified, under half of the shortfall comes from an unresolved V gene, and the cause of the rest is unknown. This sample comprises about 130,000 clones, about four fifths of them detected only once. The biggest ten clones account for approximately 1% of the sample. Sequenced sample: PBMCs. The receptors were sampled from a male donor in good health and CMV-seronegative.

The sample holds a few counts of this clone. The sample holds other DNA sequences that translate to the same CDR3. The DNA of the CDR3 is TGCGCCAGCAGCTTGGGGACAGGGAATGAAAAACTGTTTTTT. Translating gives CASSLGTGNEKLFF. The chain combines TRBV5-1 with TRBJ1-4; 8 bases line up with TRBD1. This CDR3 spans 14 amino acids. The V gene end was trimmed by 0 bases and the J gene end by 5 bases; junction bases not matched to a gene: 0. CDR1 and CDR2 (germline): SGHRS, YFSETQ.

This chain connects TRBV7-9 to TRBJ2-7; 7 nucleotides line up with TRBD1. The CDR3 has 14 residues. Germline CDR1 is SEHNR and CDR2 is FQNEAQ (reference sequence). V shed 0 bases, J shed 2 bases, and the junction held 1 base outside the gene matches. The CDR3 sequence is CASSLAGTAYEQYF. DNA of the CDR3: TGTGCCAGCAGCTTAGCAGGGACAGCCTACGAGCAGTACTTC.

The chain has TRBV7-9 and TRBJ1-3; a weak D match, TRBD1 (6 bases). Germline values: CDR1 SEHNR, CDR2 FQNEAQ (reference sequence). The V gene lost 4 bases and the J gene lost 0 bases, with 16 bases spanning the gap. The CDR3 sequence is 17 residues long. The CDR3 nucleotides are TGTGCCAGCAGCTCAAGAAAACAGGGACACTCTGGAAACACCATATATTTT. Translating gives CASSSRKQGHSGNTIYF.

This clone occurred once. The V and J genes are TRBV6-4 and TRBJ2-3; D perhaps matches TRBD1 (6 bases). Germline V gene lookup returns CDR1 MRHNA and CDR2 SNTAGT. The CDR3 sequence is 15 residues long. Trimming left V 4 bases short and J 2 bases short, with 13 bases between. The CDR3 loop is CASSGEQGPTDTQYF. The CDR3 bases are TGTGCCAGCAGTGGGGAACAGGGACCCACAGATACGCAGTATTTT.

The CDR3 coding sequence is TGTGCCAGCAGCTCTTTTCGGGGGGTGGATGAGCAGTTCTTC. Encoded protein: CASSSFRGVDEQFF. The chain couples TRBV5-4 to TRBJ2-1; the match to TRBD2 covers 7 bases. This CDR3 has 14 amino acids. Per germline, CDR1 SGHNT and CDR2 YYREEE (reference sequence). The junction had 8 bases not matched to a gene; V was cut back by 3 bases and J by 8 bases.

CDR3: CSVGTGTDTQYF. CDR3 DNA: TGCAGCGTCGGAACGGGGACAGATACGCAGTATTTT. The chain carries TRBV29-1 and TRBJ2-3; possibly TRBD2 for D (5 bases). The CDR3 loop spans 12 amino acids. V was cut by 6 bases and J by 3 bases, with 10 bases left in between. CDR1 and CDR2 from the germline V gene are SQVTM and ANQGSEA.

V gene TRBV27 combines with J gene TRBJ1-2; TRBD1 is a possible D gene (5 bases). Germline values: CDR1 MNHEY, CDR2 SMNVEV (reference sequence). The CDR3 loop spans 13 amino acids. Trimming cost V 10 bases and J 2 bases, with 14 bases left between them. For the CDR3, the DNA is TGTGCCATCGGGAGACCAGGGAACTATGGCTACACCTTC. It encodes CAIGRPGNYGYTF.

The rearrangement uses TRBV4-3 and TRBJ2-1; D may be TRBD1 (5 bases). V lost 1 base to trimming and J lost 7 bases, with 11 bases between them. Per germline, CDR1 LGHNA and CDR2 YSLEER. The CDR3 runs to 14 residues. The CDR3 DNA sequence: TGCGCCAGCAGCCAAGCCTACGACAGTAATGAGCAGTTCTTC. Translating it yields CASSQAYDSNEQFF.